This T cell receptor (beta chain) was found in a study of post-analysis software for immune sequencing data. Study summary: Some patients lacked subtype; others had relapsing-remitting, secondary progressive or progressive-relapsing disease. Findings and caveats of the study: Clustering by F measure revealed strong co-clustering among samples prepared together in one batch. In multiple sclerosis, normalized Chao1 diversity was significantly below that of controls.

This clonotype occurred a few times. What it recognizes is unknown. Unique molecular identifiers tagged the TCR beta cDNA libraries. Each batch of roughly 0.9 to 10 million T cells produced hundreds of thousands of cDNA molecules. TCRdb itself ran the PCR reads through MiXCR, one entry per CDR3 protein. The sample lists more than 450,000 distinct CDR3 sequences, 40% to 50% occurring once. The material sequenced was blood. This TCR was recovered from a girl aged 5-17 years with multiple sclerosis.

The CDR3, as DNA: TGCAGCGTTGAAGTACGAGGGGTACAGGGGAACATTCAGTACTTC. Amino acid sequence: CSVEVRGVQGNIQYF. V gene TRBV29-1 combines with J gene TRBJ2-4, with TRBD1 matching 7 bases. The ends lost 1 base at V and 7 bases at J; junction bases unmatched: 10. The CDR3 runs 15 residues. The germline CDR1 and CDR2 sequences are SQVTM and ANQGSEA.